This T cell receptor beta chain is drawn from a study of immune evolution from preneoplasia to lung adenocarcinoma. Study-level information: HLA loss of heterozygosity: less than 9% AIS, approximately 15% MIA, around 33% ADC, none AAH.

Sequencing used immunoSEQ multiplex PCR; TCRdb keeps in-frame clones, though not all of them. The sample includes about 9,000 clones, 75% to 90% of them seen just once. CDR1 and CDR2 from the germline V gene are SGHRS and YFSETQ. The CDR3 totals 14 residues. The germline V and J ends were trimmed by 4 bases and 3 bases, with 13 bases remaining between them. The rearrangement uses TRBV5-1 and TRBJ2-5; D may be TRBD1 or TRBD2 (5 bases each). Sequenced input: FFPE minimally invasive lung adenocarcinoma tissue. This sequence originates from a person aged 65 to 85 with lung adenocarcinoma. As DNA, the CDR3 is TGCGCCAGCAGCACCAAGGGACCTAAAGAGACCCAGTACTTC. It codes for CASSTKGPKETQYF.